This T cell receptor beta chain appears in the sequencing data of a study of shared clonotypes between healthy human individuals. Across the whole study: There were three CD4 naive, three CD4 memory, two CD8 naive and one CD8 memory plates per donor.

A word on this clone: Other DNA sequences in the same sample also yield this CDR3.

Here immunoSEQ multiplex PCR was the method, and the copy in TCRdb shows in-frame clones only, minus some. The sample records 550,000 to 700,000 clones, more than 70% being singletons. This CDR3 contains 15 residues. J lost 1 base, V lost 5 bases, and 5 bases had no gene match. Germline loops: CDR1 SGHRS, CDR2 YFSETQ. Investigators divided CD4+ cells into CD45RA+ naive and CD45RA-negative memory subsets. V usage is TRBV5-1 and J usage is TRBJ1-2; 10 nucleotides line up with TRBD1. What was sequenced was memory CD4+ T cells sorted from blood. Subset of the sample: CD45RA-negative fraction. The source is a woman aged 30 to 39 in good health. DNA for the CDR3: TGCGCCAGCAGTTCCGGGACAGGGGTTAACTATGGCTACACCTTC. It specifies CASSSGTGVNYGYTF. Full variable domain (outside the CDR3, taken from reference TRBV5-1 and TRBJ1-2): KAGVTQTPRYLIKTRGQQVTLSCSPISGHRSVSWYQQTPGQGLQFLFEYFSETQRNKGNFPGRFSGRQFSNSRSEMNVSTLELGDSALYLCASSSGTGVNYGYTFGSGTRLTVV.